This T cell receptor beta chain was observed in a study of cytomegalovirus exposure and HLA in healthy donors. V shed 7 bases and J 6 bases; nucleotides not matched to a gene: 12. Germline lookup yields CDR1 SGHAT and CDR2 FQNNGV. The length of the CDR3 is 15 residues. Study-wide results and caveats: Specificity for CMV antigens was confirmed in vitro for a few of the CMV-associated chains.

Of note for this clone: Its antigen is undetermined.

TCRdb keeps only in-frame clones here, not all; method: immunoSEQ multiplex PCR. This table has 150,000 to 200,000 clones, just under 85% appearing once. The sample taken for sequencing was PBMCs. This chain connects TRBV11-2 to TRBJ2-4; 7 nucleotides agree with TRBD2. This sequence was found in a man aged 30 to 39 in good health and CMV-seropositive. In DNA form, the CDR3 reads TGTGCCAGCACCCGATCAGGTGGGGAGGGAAACATTCAGTACTTC. Translation: CASTRSGGEGNIQYF.